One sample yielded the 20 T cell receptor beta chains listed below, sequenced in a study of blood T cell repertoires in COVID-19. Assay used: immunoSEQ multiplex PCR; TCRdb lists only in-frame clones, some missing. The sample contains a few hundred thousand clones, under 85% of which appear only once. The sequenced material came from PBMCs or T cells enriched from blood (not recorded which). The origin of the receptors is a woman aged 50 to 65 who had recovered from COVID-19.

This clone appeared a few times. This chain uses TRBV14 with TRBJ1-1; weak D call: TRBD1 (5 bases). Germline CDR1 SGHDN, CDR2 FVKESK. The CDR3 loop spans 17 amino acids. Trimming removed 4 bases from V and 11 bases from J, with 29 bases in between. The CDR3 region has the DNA TGTGCCAGCAGCCCACTTTTGGAGGGGCAGGCCCCCCTTGGGGCTTTCTTT. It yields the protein CASSPLLEGQAPLGAFF.

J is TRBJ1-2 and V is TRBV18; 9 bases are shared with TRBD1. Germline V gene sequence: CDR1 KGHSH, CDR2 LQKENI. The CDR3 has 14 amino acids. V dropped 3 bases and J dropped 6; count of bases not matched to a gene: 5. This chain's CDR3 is CASSPLGQGHGYTF. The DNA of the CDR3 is TGTGCCAGCTCACCCTTGGGACAGGGCCATGGCTACACCTTC.

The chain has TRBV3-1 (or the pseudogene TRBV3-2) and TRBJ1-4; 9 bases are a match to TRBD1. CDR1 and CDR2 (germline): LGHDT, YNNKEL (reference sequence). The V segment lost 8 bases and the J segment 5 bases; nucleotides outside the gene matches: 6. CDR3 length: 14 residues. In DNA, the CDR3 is TGTGCCAGCGGAGGGACAGGGTACAATGAAAAACTGTTTTTT. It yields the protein CASGGTGYNEKLFF.

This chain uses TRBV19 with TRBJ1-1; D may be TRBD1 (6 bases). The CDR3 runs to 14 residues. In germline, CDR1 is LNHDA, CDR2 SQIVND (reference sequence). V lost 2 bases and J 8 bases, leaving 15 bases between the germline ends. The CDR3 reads CASSIKGVGAEAFF. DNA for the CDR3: TGTGCCAGTAGTATAAAGGGGGTCGGAGCAGAAGCTTTCTTT.

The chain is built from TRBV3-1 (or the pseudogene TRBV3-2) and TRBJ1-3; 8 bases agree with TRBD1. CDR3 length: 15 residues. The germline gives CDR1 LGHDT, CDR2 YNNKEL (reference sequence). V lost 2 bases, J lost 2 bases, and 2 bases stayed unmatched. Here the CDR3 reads CASSQTGQAGNTIYF. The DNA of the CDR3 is TGTGCCAGCAGCCAAACGGGACAGGCTGGAAACACCATATATTTT.

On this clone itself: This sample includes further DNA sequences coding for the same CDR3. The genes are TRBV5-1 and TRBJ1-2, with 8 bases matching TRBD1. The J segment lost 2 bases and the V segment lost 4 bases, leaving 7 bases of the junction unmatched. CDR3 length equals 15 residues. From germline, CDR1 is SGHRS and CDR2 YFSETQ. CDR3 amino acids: CASSPGGTGNYGYTF. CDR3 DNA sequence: TGCGCCAGCAGCCCAGGGGGGACAGGCAACTATGGCTACACCTTC.

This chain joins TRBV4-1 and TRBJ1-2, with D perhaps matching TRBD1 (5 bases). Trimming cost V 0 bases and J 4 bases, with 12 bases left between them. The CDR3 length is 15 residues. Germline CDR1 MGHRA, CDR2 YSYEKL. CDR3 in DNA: TGCGCCAGCAGCCAAGATACCAGGGATCTCTATGGCTACACCTTC. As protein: CASSQDTRDLYGYTF.

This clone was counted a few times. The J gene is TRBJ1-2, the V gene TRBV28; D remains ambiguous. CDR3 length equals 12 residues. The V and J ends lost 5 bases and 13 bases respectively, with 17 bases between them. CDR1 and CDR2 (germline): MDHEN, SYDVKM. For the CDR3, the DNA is TGTGCCAGCAGTCCAATCTCTACGAGGTTCACCTTC. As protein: CASSPISTRFTF.

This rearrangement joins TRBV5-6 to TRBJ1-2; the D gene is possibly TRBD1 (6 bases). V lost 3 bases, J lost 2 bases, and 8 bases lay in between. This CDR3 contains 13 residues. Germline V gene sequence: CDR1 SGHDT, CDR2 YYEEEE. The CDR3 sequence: CASSSGHNYGYTF. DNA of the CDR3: TGTGCCAGCAGCTCGGGACACAACTATGGCTACACCTTC.

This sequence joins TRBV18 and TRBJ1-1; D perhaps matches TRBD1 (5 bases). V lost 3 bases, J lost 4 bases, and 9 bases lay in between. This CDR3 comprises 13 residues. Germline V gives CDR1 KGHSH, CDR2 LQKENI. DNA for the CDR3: TGTGCCAGCTCACCCGGGGGTTCCACTGAAGCTTTCTTT. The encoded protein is CASSPGGSTEAFF.

In DNA form, the CDR3 reads TGTGCCAGCAGCCGGGGGGAGGGAGCTGAAGCTTTCTTT. The encoded protein is CASSRGEGAEAFF. The chain is built from TRBV3-1 (or the pseudogene TRBV3-2) and TRBJ1-1; TRBD1 might be the D (5 bases). The V gene lost 4 bases and the J gene lost 6 bases, with 12 bases spanning the gap. Germline V CDR1 and CDR2: LGHDT, YNNKEL (reference sequence). This CDR3 comprises 13 residues.

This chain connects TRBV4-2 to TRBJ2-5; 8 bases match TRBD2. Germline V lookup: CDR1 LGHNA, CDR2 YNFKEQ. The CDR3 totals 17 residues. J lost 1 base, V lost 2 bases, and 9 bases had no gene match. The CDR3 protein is CASSQTSSSGPQETQYF. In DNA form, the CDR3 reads TGTGCCAGCAGCCAAACCTCCTCTAGCGGGCCCCAAGAGACCCAGTACTTC.

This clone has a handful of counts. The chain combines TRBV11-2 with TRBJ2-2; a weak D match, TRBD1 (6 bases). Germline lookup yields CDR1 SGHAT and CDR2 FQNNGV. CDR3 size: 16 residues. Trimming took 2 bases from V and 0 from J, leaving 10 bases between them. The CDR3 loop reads CASSLSAGANTGELFF. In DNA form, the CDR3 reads TGTGCCAGCAGCTTATCGGCAGGGGCGAACACCGGGGAGCTGTTTTTT. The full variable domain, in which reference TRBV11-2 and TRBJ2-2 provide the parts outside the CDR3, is EAGVAQSPRYKIIEKRQSVAFWCNPISGHATLYWYQQILGQGPKLLIQFQNNGVVDDSQLPKDRFSAERLKGVDSTLKIQPAKLEDSAVYLCASSLSAGANTGELFFGEGSRLTVL.

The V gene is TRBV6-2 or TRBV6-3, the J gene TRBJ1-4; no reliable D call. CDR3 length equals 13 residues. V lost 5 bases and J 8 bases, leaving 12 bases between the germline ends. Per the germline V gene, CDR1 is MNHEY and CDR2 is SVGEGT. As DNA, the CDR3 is TGTGCCAGCAGTCAGGAACAAAACGAAAAACTGTTTTTT. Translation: CASSQEQNEKLFF.

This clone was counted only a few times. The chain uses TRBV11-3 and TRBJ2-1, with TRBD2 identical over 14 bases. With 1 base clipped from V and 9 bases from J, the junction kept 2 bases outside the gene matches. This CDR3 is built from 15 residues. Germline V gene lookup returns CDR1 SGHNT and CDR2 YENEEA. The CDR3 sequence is CASSLGGLAGAEQFF. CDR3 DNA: TGTGCCAGCAGCTTAGGGGGACTAGCGGGAGCTGAGCAGTTCTTC.

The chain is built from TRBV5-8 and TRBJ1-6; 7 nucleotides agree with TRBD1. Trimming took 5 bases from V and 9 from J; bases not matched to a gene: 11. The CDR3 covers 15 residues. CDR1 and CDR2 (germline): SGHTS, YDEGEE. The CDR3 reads CASSRKTGMVSPLHF. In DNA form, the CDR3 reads TGTGCCAGCAGTCGCAAGACAGGGATGGTTTCACCCCTCCACTTT.

DNA of the CDR3: TGCGCCAGCAGCTTGGAGACTCCTACCGGGGAGCTGTTTTTT. This gives the protein CASSLETPTGELFF. This sequence joins TRBV5-1 and TRBJ2-2; no clear D gene. This CDR3 has 14 residues. Trimming removed 0 bases at V and 5 bases at J, with 8 bases between. Germline V gene sequence: CDR1 SGHRS, CDR2 YFSETQ.

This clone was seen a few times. This CDR3 is CATDRGYEQYF. The DNA of the CDR3 is TGTGCCACGGACAGGGGCTACGAGCAGTACTTC. The rearrangement links TRBV2 to TRBJ2-7; TRBD1 aligns across 9 bases. The CDR3 sequence is 11 residues long. V was clipped by 10 bases and J by 3 bases; unmatched bases: 1. Germline V CDR1 and CDR2: SNHLY, FYNNEI.

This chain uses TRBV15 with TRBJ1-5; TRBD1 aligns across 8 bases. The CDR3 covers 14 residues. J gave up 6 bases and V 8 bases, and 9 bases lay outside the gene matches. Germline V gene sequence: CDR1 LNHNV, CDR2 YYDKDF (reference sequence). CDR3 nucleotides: TGTGCCACCGCGGTGCAGGGGGCAGGTCAGCCCCAGCATTTT. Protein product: CATAVQGAGQPQHF. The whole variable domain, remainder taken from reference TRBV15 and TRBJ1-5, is DAMVIQNPRYQVTQFGKPVTLSCSQTLNHNVMYWYQQKSSQAPKLLFHYYDKDFNNEADTPDNFQSRRPNTSFCFLDIRSPGLGDTAMYLCATAVQGAGQPQHFGDGTRLSIL.

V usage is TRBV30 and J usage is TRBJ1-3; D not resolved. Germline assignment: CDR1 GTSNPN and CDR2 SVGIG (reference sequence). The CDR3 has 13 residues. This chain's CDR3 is CGSGPVSGNTIYF. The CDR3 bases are TGTGGCTCGGGTCCGGTCTCTGGAAACACCATATATTTT.